What follows is one T cell receptor beta chain and its context. This sample stems from a study of T cell responses to AZD1222 COVID-19 vaccine. The germline CDR1 and CDR2 sequences are MNHEY and SVGAGI. The length of the CDR3 is 15 residues. The V and J ends lost 5 bases and 6 bases, in that order; junction bases with no gene match: 7. This table comes from immunoSEQ multiplex PCR, and its TCRdb copy is limited to in-frame clones, with some not included. The sample has approximately 92,000 clones, under 90% seen once. Here the sequenced sample was peripheral blood, taken on day 0 of AZD1222 vaccination. The clonotype originates from an adult in good health. The chain carries TRBV6-5 and TRBJ1-5; the match to TRBD1 covers 10 bases. The CDR3 coding sequence is TGTGCCAGCAGTAAATACCGGGACAGGGGTCAGCCCCAGCATTTT. Amino acid sequence: CASSKYRDRGQPQHF.